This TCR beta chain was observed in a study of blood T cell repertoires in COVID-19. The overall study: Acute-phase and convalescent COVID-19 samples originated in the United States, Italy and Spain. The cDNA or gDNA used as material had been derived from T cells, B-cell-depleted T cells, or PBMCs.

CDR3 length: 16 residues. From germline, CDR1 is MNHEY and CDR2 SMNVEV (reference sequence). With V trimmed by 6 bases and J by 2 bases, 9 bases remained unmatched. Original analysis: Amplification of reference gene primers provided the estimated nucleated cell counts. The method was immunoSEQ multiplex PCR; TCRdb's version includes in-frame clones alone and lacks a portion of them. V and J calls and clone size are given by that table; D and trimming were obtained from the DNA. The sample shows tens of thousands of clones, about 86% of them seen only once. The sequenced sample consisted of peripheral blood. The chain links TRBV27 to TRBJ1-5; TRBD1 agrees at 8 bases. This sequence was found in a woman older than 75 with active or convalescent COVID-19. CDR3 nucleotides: TGTGCCAGCAGCCTCAGGGGGCGCATAGGCAATCAGCCCCAGCATTTT. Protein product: CASSLRGRIGNQPQHF.